This T cell receptor beta chain was profiled in a study of shared clonotypes between healthy human individuals. Overall study: The study enrolled a couple of women and three men aged 18 to 49.

Deep-level settings were used for running the assay. Profiled with immunoSEQ multiplex PCR; TCRdb holds only in-frame clones, not every one. The sample contains roughly 500,000 clones, 90% to 96% of which appear only once. The CDR3 consists of 13 residues. V lost 3 bases, J lost 3 bases, and 6 bases lay in between. CDR1 and CDR2 from the germline V gene are LNHDA and SQIVND (reference sequence). Material: naive CD4+ T cells sorted from blood. Subset in this sample: CD45RA+ positively selected. This clonotype was sampled from a woman aged 25 to 45 in good health. The V gene is TRBV19, the J gene TRBJ1-5; D gene ambiguous. Here the CDR3 DNA reads TGTGCCAGTAGTATCAGACTCAATCAGCCCCAGCATTTT. Protein: CASSIRLNQPQHF.